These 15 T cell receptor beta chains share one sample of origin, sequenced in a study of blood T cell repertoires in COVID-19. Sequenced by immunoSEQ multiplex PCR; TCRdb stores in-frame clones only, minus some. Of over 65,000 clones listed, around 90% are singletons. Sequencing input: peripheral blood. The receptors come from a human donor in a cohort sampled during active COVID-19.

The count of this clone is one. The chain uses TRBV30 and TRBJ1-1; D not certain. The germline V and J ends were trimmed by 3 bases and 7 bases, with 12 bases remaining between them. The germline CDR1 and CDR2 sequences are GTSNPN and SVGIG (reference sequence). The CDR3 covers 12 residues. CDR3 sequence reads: CAWRRATVEAFF. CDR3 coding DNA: TGTGCCTGGAGGCGGGCTACGGTTGAAGCTTTCTTT.

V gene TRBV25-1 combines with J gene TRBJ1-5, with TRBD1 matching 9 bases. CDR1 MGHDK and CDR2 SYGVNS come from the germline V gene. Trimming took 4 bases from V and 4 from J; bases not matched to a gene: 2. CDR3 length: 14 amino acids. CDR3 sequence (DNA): TGTGCCAGCAGTGGGGGACAGGGTAATCAGCCCCAGCATTTT. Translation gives CASSGGQGNQPQHF. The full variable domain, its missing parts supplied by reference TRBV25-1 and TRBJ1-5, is EADIYQTPRYLVIGTGKKITLECSQTMGHDKMYWYQQDPGMELHLIHYSYGVNSTEKGDLSSESTVSRIRTEHFPLTLESARPSHTSQYLCASSGGQGNQPQHFGDGTRLSIL.

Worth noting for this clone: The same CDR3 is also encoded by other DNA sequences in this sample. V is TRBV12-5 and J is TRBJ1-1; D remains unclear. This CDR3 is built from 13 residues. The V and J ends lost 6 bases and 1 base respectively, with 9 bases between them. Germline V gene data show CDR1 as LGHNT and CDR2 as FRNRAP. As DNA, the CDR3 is TGTGCTAGTGGCCTGGCGGGGAACACTGAAGCTTTCTTT. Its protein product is CASGLAGNTEAFF.

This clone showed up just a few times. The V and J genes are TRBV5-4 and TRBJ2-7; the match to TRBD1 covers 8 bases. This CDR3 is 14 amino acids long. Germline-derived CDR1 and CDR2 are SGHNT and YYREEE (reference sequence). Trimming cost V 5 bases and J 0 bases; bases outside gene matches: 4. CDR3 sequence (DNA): TGTGCCAGCAGGGCGGACAGGGCCTCCTACGAGCAGTACTTC. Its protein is CASRADRASYEQYF.

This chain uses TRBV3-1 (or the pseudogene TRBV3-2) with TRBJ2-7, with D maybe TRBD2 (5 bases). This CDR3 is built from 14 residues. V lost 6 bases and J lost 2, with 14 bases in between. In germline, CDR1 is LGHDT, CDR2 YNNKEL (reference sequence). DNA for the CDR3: TGTGCCAGCAGTCAAAGCGGCTATACCTACGAGCAGTACTTC. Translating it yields CASSQSGYTYEQYF.

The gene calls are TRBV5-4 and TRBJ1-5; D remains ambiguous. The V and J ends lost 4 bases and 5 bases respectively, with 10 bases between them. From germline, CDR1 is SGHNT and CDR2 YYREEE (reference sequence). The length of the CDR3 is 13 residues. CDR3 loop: CASSLDGDQPQHF. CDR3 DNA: TGTGCCAGCAGCCTGGACGGTGATCAGCCCCAGCATTTT. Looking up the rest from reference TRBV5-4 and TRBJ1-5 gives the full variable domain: ETGVTQSPTHLIKTRGQQVTLRCSSQSGHNTVSWYQQALGQGPQFIFQYYREEENGRGNFPPRFSGLQFPNYSSELNVNALELDDSALYLCASSLDGDQPQHFGDGTRLSIL.

The DNA for the CDR3 is TGTGCCAGCAGCTTAGTGACTAGCGGGGCGACGAACACCGGGGAGCTGTTTTTT. Translated, it gives CASSLVTSGATNTGELFF. V is TRBV7-8 and J is TRBJ2-2; 11 nucleotides align to TRBD2. V shed 1 base and J 0 bases; nucleotides not matched to a gene: 4. Germline V lookup: CDR1 SGHVS, CDR2 FQNEAQ. The CDR3 totals 18 residues.

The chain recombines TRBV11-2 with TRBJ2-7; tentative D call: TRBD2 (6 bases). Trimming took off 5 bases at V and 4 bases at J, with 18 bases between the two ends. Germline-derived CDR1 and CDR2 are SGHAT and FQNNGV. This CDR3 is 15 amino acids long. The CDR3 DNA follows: TGTGCCAGCAGCCCGGGCGGGATTTTAGCGTACGAGCAGTACTTC. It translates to CASSPGGILAYEQYF.

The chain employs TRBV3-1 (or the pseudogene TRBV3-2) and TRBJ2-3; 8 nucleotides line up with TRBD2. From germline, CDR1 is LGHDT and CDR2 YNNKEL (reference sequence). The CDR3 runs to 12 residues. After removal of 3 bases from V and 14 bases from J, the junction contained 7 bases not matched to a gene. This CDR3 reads CASSQPGGAGYF. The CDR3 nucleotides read TGTGCCAGCAGCCAGCCGGGGGGGGCCGGGTATTTT.

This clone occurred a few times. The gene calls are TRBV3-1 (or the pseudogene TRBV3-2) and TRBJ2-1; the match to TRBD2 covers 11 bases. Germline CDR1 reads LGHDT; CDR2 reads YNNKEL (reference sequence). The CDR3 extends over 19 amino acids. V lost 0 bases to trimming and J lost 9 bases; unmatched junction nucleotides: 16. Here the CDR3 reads CASSQERQHSGGAIGEQFF. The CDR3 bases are TGTGCCAGCAGCCAAGAAAGGCAGCATAGCGGGGGGGCCATTGGTGAGCAGTTCTTC.

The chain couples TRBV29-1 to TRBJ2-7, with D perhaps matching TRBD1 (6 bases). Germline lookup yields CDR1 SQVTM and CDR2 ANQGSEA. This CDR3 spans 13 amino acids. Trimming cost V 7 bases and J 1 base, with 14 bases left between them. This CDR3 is CSGKDSSSYEQYF. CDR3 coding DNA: TGCAGCGGGAAGGACAGTTCTTCCTACGAGCAGTACTTC.

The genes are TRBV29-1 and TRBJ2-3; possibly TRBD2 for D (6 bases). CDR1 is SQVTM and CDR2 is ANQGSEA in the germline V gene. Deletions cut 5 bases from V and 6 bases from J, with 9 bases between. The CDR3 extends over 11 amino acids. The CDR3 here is CSVKSGDTQYF. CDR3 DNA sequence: TGCAGCGTTAAAAGCGGGGATACGCAGTATTTT.

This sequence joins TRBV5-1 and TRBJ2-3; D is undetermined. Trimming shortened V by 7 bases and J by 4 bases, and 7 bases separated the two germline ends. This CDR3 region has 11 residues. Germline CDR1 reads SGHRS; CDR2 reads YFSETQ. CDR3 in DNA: TGCGCCAGCCGGGTGGCAGATACGCAGTATTTT. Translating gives CASRVADTQYF. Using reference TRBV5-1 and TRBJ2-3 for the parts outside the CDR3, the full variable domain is KAGVTQTPRYLIKTRGQQVTLSCSPISGHRSVSWYQQTPGQGLQFLFEYFSETQRNKGNFPGRFSGRQFSNSRSEMNVSTLELGDSALYLCASRVADTQYFGPGTRLTVL.

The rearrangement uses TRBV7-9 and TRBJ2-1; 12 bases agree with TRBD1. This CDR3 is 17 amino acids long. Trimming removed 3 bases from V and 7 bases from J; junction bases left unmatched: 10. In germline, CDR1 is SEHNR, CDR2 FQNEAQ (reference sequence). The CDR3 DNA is TGTGCCAGCAGCTTGCCTACTGGGACAGGGGGCGATAATGAGCAGTTCTTC. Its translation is CASSLPTGTGGDNEQFF.

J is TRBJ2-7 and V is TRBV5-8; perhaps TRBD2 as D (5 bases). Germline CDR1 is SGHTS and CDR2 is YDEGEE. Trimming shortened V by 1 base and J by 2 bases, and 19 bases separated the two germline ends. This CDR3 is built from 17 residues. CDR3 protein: CASSLTLISSSPYEQYF. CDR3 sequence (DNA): TGTGCCAGCAGCTTGACATTGATCTCTAGCAGTCCCTACGAGCAGTACTTC.